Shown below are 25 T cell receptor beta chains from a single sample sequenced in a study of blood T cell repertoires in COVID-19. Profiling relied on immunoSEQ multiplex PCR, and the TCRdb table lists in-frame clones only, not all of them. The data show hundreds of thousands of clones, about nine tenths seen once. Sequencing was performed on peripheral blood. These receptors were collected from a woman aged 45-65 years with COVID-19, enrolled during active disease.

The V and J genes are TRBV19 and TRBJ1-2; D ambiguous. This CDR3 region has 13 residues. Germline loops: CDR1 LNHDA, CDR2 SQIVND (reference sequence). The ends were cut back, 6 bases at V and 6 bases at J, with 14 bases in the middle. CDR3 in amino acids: CASRPNGEHGYTF. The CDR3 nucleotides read TGTGCCAGTAGACCAAACGGGGAACATGGCTACACCTTC.

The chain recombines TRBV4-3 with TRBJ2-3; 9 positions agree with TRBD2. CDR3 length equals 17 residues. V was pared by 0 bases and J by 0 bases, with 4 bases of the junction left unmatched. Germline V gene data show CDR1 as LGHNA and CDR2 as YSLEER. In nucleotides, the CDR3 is TGCGCCAGCAGCCAAGATCGGACTAGCGCAAGCACAGATACGCAGTATTTT. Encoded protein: CASSQDRTSASTDTQYF.

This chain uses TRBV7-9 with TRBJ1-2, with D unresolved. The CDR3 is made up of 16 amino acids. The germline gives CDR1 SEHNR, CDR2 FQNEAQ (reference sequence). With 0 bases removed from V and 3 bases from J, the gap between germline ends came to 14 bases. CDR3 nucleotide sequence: TGTGCCAGCAGCTTAGCTCGCAGGAACTCACACTATGGCTACACCTTC. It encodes CASSLARRNSHYGYTF.

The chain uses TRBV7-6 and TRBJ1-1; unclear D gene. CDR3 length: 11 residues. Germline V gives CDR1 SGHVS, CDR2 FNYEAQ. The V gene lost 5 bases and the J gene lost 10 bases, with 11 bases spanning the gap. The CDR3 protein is CASSPPLPAFF. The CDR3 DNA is TGTGCCAGCAGCCCCCCTCTTCCAGCTTTCTTT.

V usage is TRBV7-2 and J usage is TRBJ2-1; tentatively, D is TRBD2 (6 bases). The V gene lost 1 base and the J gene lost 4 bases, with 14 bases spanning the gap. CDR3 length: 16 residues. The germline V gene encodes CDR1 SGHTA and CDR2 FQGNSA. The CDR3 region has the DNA TGTGCCAGCAGCTTAGTACCGGGTGGGAGGTACAATGAGCAGTTCTTC. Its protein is CASSLVPGGRYNEQFF.

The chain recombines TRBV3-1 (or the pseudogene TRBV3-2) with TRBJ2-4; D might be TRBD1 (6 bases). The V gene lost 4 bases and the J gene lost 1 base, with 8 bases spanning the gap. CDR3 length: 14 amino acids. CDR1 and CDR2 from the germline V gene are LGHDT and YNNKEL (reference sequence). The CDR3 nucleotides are TGTGCCAGCAGCCTGAGGGGGGCCAAAAACATTCAGTACTTC. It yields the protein CASSLRGAKNIQYF.

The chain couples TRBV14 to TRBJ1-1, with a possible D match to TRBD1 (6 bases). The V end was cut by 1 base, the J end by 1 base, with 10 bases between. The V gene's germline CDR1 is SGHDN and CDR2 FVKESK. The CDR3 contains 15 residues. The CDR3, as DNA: TGTGCCAGCAGCCAAGTTGGGGGCCGGAACACTGAAGCTTTCTTT. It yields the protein CASSQVGGRNTEAFF.

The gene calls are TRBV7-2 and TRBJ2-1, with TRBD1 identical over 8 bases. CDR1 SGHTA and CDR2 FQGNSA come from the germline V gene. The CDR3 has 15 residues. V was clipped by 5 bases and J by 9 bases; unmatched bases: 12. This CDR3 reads CASSERDRINGEQFF. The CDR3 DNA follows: TGTGCCAGCAGCGAAAGGGACAGGATCAATGGTGAGCAGTTCTTC.

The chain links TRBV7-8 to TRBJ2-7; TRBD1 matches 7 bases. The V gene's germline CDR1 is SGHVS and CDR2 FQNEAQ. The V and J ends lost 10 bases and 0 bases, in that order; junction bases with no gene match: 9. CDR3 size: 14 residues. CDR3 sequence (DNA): TGTGCCACCTCAATGGGACAGACCTCCTACGAGCAGTACTTC. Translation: CATSMGQTSYEQYF.

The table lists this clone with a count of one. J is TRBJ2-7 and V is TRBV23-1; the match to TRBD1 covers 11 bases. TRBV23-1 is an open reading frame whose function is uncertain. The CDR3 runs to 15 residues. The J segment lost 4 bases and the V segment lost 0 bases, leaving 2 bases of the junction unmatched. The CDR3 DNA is TGCGCCAGCAGTCAATCGGGACAGGGGGATTACGAGCAGTACTTC. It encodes CASSQSGQGDYEQYF.

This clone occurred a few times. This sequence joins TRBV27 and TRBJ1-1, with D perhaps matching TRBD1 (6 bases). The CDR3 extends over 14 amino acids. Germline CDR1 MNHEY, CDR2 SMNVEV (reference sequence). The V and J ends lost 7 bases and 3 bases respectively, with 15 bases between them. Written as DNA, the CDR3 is TGTGCCAGCACCGAGGGGGGGGGAGACACTGAAGCTTTCTTT. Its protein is CASTEGGGDTEAFF.

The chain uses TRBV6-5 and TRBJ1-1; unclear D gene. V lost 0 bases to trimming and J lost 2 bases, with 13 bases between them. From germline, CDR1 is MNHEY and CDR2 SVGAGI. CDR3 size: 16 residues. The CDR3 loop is CASSYSFSRVNTEAFF. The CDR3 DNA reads TGTGCCAGCAGTTACTCGTTTTCCCGGGTCAACACTGAAGCTTTCTTT.

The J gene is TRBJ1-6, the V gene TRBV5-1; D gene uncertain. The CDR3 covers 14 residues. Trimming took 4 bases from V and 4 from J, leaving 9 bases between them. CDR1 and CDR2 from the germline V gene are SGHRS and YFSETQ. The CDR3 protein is CASSPGEYNSPLHF. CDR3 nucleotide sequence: TGCGCCAGCAGCCCTGGGGAGTATAATTCACCCCTCCACTTT.

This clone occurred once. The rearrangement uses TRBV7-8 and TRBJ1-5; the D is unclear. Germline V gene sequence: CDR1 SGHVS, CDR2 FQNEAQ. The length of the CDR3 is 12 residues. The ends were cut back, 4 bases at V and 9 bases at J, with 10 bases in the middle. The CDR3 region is CASSSPVSPQHF. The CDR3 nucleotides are TGTGCCAGCAGCTCCCCAGTTTCGCCCCAGCATTTT.

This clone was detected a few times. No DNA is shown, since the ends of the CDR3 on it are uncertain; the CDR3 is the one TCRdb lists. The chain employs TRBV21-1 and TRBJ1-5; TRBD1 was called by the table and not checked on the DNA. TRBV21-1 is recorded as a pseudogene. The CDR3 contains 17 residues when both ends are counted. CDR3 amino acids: CASTQEGVGYGNQPQHF.

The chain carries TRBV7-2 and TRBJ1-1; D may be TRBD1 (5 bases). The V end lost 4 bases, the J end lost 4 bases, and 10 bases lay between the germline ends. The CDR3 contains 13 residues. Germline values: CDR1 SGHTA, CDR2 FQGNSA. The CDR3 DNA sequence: TGTGCCAGCAGCTCTCAGGGCCGCACTGAAGCTTTCTTT. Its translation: CASSSQGRTEAFF.

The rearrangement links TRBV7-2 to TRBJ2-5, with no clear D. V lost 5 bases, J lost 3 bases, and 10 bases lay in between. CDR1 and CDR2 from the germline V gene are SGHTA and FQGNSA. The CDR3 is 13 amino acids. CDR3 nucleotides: TGTGCCAGCAGCGTCTCGGTCGAAGAGACCCAGTACTTC. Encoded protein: CASSVSVEETQYF.

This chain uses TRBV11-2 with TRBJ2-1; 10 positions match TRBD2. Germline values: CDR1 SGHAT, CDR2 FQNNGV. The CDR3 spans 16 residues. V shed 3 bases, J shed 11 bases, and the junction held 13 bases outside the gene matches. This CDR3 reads CASSFASGSPQSQQFF. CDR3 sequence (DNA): TGTGCCAGCAGCTTTGCTAGCGGGAGCCCCCAATCGCAGCAGTTCTTC.

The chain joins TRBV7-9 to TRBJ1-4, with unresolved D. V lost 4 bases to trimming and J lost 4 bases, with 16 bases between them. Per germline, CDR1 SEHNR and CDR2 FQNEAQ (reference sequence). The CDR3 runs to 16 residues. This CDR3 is CASSYPEGGFNEKLFF. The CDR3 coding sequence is TGTGCCAGCAGCTATCCGGAGGGAGGTTTTAATGAAAAACTGTTTTTT.

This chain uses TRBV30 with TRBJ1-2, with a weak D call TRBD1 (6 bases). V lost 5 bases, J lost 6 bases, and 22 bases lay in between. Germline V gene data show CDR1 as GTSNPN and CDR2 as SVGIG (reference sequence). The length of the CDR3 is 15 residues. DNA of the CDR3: TGTGCCTGGGGGGGCCGGAACAGGGTCTATCATGGCTACACCTTC. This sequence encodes CAWGGRNRVYHGYTF.

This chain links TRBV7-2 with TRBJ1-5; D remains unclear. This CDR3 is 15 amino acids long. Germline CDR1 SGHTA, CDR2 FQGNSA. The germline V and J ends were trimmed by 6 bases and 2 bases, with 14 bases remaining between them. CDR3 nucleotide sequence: TGTGCCAGCAGTCGAAACACCGGGGGCAATCAGCCCCAGCATTTT. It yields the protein CASSRNTGGNQPQHF.

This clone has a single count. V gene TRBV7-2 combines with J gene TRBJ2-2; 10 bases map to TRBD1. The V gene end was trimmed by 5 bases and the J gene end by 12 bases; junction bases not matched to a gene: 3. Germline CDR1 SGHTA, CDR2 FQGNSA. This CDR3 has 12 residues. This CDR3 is CASSPDRGKLFF. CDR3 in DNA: TGTGCCAGCAGCCCGGACAGGGGGAAGCTGTTTTTT.

The CDR3 is CAWSVRRGGFNQPQHF. DNA for the CDR3: TGTGCCTGGAGTGTACGACGCGGGGGGTTCAATCAGCCCCAGCATTTT. The J gene is TRBJ1-5, the V gene TRBV30; possibly TRBD1 for D (5 bases). Looked up from germline, CDR1 is GTSNPN and CDR2 is SVGIG (reference sequence). Deletions cut 0 bases from V and 3 bases from J, with 15 bases between. CDR3 length: 16 residues.

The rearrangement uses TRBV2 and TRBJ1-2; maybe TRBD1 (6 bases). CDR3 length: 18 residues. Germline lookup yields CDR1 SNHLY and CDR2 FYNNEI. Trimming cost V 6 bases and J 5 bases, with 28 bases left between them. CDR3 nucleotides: TGTGCCAGCAGAAAAGAGGGTGCTATAGACCGGGACAAATATGGCTACACCTTC. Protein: CASRKEGAIDRDKYGYTF.

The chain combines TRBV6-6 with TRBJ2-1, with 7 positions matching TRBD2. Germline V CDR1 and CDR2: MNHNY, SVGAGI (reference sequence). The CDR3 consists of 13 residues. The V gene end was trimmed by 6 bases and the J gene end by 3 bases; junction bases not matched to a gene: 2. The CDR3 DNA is TGTGCCAGCAGGGGGACTAACTACAATGAGCAGTTCTTC. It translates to CASRGTNYNEQFF.